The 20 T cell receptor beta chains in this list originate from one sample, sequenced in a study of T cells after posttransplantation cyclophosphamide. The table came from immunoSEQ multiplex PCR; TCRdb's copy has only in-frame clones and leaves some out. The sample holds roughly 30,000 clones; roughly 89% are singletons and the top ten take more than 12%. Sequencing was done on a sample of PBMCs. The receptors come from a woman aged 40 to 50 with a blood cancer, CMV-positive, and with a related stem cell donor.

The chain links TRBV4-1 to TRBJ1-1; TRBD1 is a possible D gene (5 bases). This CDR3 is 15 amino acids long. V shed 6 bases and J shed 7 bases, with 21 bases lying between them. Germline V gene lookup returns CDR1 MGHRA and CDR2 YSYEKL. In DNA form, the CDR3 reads TGCGCCAGCAGGATCTTCGCCGCCGGCCAGGGTGAAGCTTTCTTT. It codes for CASRIFAAGQGEAFF.

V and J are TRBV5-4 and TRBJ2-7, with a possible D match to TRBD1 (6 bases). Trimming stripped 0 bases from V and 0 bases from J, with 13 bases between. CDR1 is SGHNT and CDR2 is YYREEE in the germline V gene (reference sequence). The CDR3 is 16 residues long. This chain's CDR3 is CASSLGGTLSSYEQYF. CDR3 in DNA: TGTGCCAGCAGCTTGGGAGGGACACTGAGCTCCTACGAGCAGTACTTC.

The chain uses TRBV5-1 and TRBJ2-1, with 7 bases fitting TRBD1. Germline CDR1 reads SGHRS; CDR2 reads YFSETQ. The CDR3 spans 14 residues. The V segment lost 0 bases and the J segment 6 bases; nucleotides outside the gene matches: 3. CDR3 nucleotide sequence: TGCGCCAGCAGCTTGGGCCAGGGGGTCAATGAGCAGTTCTTC. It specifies CASSLGQGVNEQFF. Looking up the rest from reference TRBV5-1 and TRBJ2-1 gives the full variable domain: KAGVTQTPRYLIKTRGQQVTLSCSPISGHRSVSWYQQTPGQGLQFLFEYFSETQRNKGNFPGRFSGRQFSNSRSEMNVSTLELGDSALYLCASSLGQGVNEQFFGPGTRLTVL.

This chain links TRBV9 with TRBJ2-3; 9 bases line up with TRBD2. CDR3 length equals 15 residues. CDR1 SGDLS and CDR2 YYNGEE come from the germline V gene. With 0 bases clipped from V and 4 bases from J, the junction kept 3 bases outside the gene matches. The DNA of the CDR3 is TGTGCCAGCAGCGTAGGGGCTAGCGGGGCAGATACGCAGTATTTT. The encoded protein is CASSVGASGADTQYF.

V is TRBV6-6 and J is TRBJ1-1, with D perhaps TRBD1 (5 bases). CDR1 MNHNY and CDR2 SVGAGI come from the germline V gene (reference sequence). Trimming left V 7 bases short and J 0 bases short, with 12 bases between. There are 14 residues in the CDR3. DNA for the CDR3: TGTGCCAGCACCTTAGACAGCATGAACACTGAAGCTTTCTTT. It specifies CASTLDSMNTEAFF.

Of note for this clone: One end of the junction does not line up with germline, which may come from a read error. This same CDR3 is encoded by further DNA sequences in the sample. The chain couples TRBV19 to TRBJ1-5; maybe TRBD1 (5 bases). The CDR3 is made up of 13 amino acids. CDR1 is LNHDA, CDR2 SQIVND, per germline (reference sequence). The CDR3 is CASDDSFNQPQHF. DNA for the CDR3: TGTGCCAGTGACGACAGCTTCAATCAGCCCCAGCATTTC.

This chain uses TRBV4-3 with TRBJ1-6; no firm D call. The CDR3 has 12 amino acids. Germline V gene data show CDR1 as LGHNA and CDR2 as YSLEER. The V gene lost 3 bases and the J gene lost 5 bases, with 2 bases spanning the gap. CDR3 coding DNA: TGCGCCAGCAGCCACGATAATTCACCCCTCCACTTT. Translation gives CASSHDNSPLHF.

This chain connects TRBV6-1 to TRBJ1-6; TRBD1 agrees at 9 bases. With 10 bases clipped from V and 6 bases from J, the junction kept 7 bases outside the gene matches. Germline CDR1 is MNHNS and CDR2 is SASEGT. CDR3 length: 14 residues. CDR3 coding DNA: TGTGCCACCTGGGACAGGGCCTTTAATTCACCCCTCCACTTT. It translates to CATWDRAFNSPLHF.

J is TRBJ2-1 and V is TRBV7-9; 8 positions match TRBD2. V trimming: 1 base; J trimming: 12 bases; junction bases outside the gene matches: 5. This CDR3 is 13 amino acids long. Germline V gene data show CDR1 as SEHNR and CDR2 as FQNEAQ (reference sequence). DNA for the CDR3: TGTGCCAGCAGCTTAGTTGCGGGGGGCGGGCAGTTCTTC. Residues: CASSLVAGGGQFF.

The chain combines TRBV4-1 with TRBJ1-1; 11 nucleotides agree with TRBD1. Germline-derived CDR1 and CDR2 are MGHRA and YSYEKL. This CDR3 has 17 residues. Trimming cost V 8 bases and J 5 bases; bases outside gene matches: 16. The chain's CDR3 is CASGSGSDRGRRTEAFF. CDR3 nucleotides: TGCGCCAGCGGGTCCGGCTCGGACAGGGGGCGCAGGACTGAAGCTTTCTTT.

This CDR3 is CASSLIAGGPWDEQFF. The CDR3 DNA reads TGTGCCAGCAGCCTAATAGCGGGGGGCCCGTGGGATGAGCAGTTCTTC. This chain uses TRBV7-2 with TRBJ2-1; 10 bases fit TRBD2. The V segment lost 5 bases and the J segment 8 bases; nucleotides outside the gene matches: 12. Germline values: CDR1 SGHTA, CDR2 FQGNSA. The CDR3 contains 16 residues.

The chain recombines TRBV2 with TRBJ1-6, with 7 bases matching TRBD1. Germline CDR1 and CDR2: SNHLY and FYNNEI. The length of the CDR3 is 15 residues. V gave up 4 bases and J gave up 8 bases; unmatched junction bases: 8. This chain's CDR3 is CASSVNRGLYSPLHF. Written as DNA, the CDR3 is TGTGCCAGCAGTGTAAACAGGGGTTTATATTCACCCCTCCACTTT.

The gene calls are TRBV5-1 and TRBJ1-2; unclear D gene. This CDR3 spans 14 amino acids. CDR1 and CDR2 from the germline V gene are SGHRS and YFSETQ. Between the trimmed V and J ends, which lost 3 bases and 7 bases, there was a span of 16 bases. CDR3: CASSSQGSGRGYTF. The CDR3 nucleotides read TGCGCCAGCAGCTCCCAAGGATCGGGTCGTGGCTACACCTTC.

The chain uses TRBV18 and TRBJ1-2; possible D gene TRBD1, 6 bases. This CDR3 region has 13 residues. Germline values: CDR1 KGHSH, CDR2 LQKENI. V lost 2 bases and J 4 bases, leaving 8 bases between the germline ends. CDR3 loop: CASSPGQSYGYTF. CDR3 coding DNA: TGTGCCAGCTCACCAGGACAGTCCTATGGCTACACCTTC. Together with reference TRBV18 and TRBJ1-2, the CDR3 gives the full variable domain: NAGVMQNPRHLVRRRGQEARLRCSPMKGHSHVYWYRQLPEEGLKFMVYLQKENIIDESGMPKERFSAEFPKEGPSILRIQQVVRGDSAAYFCASSPGQSYGYTFGSGTRLTVV.

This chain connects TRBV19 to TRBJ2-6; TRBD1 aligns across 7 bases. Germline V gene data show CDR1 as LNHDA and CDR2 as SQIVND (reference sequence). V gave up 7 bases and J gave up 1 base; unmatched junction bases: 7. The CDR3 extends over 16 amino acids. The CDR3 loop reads CASKSATGSGANVLTF. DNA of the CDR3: TGTGCCAGTAAGTCGGCGACAGGGTCTGGGGCCAACGTCCTGACTTTC.

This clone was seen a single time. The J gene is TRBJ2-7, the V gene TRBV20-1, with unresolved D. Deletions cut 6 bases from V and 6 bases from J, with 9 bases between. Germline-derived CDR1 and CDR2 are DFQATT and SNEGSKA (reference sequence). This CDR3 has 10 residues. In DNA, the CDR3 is TGCAGTGCCAGGCAAGTCGAGCAGTACTTC. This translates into CSARQVEQYF.

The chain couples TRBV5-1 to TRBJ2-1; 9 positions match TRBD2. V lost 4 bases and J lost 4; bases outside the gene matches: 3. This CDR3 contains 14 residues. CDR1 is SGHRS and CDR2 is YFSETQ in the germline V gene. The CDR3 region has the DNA TGCGCCAGCAGCCCTAGCGGGGCGTACAATGAGCAGTTCTTC. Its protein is CASSPSGAYNEQFF.

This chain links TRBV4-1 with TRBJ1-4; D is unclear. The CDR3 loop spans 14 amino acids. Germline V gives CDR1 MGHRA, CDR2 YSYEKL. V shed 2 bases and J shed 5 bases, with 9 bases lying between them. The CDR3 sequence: CASSQTGPNEKLFF. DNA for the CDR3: TGCGCCAGCAGCCAAACCGGTCCGAATGAAAAACTGTTTTTT.

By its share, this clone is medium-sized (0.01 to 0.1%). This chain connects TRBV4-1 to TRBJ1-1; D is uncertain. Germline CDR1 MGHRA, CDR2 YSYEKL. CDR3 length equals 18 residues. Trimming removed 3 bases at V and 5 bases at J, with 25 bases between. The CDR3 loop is CASSHTSGVPVLRTEAFF. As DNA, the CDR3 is TGCGCCAGCAGCCACACCTCCGGGGTCCCCGTTTTAAGGACTGAAGCTTTCTTT.

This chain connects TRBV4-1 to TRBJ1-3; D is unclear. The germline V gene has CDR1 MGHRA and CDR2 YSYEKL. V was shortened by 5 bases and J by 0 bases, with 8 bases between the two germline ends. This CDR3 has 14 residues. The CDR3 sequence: CASSSVLSGNTIYF. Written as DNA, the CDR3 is TGCGCCAGCAGCTCGGTCCTCTCTGGAAACACCATATATTTT.